This T cell receptor (beta chain) was captured in a study of blood T cell repertoires in COVID-19. In terms of age and location, participants ranged from about 18 to 95 years and lived in about 25 US areas. Cohort assignment relied on participant-reported clinical history. Among Cohort 3 donors, those recovered had two negative PCRs, clearance, or symptom resolution. Original analysis: It was from reference gene primer amplification that nucleated cell counts were estimated. Assay: immunoSEQ multiplex PCR; the TCRdb copy retains only in-frame clones and omits some. The DNA was the basis for D and trimming; V, J and clone size are from that table. The sample shows about 220,000 clones, 82% of them seen only once. This sequence was found in a woman aged 60 to 75 who had recovered from COVID-19. The material sequenced was PBMCs or T cells enriched from blood (not recorded which).

The CDR3 region is CASSLAAVEEQYF. CDR3 nucleotide sequence: TGCGCCAGCAGCTTGGCCGCGGTCGAAGAGCAGTACTTC. This chain uses TRBV5-1 with TRBJ2-7, with D unresolved. The V end was cut by 0 bases, the J end by 7 bases, with 11 bases between. This CDR3 region has 13 residues. Per germline, CDR1 SGHRS and CDR2 YFSETQ.